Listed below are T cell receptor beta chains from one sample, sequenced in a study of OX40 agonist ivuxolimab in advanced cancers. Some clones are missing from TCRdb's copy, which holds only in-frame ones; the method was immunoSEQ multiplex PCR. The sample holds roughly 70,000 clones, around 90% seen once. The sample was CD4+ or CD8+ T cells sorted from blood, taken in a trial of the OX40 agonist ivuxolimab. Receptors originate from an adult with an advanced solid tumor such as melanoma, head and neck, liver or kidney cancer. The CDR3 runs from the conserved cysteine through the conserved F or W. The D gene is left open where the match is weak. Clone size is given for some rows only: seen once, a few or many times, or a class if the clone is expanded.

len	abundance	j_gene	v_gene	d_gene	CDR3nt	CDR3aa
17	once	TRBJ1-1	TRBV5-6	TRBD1	TGTGCCAGCAGCCCCGGGACAGGGGGTCTCTACTTGACTGAAGCTTTCTTT	CASSPGTGGLYLTEAFF
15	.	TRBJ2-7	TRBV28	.	TGTGCCAGCAGTTCCTCCTCTACAGGGTATCACGAGCAGTACTTC	CASSSSSTGYHEQYF
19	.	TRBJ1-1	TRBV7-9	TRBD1	TGTGCCAGCAGCTTACAAGGCACGGGACAGGGGGACCTTCACACTGAAGCTTTCTTT	CASSLQGTGQGDLHTEAFF
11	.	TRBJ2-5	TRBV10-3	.	TGTGCCATCAGTGAAGGGGAGACCCAGTACTTC	CAISEGETQYF
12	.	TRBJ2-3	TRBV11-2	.	TGTGCCAGCAGCCTAAACATGGATACGCAGTATTTT	CASSLNMDTQYF
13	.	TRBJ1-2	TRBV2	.	TGTGCCAGCAGTGAAGAGGCCCGGGATGGCTACACCTTC	CASSEEARDGYTF
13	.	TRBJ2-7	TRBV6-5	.	TGTGCCAGCAGTCAGATGACAGTGGGGGAGCAGTACTTC	CASSQMTVGEQYF
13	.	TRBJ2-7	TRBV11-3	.	TGTGCCAGCAGCTTAGTTAGGGGTGGCGAGCAGTACTTC	CASSLVRGGEQYF
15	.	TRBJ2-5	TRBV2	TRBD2	TGTGCCAGCAGGGGGACTAGCGGGGGCGGAGAGACCCAGTACTTC	CASRGTSGGGETQYF
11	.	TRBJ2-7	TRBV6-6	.	TGTGCCAACAGTTCCAGTTACGAGCAGTACTTC	CANSSSYEQYF
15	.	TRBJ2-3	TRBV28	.	TGTGCCAGGAACCACCGGGACATCGGAGCAGATACGCAGTATTTT	CARNHRDIGADTQYF
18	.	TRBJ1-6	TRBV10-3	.	TGTGCCATCAGTGACTCCGGACGGGCGGACTCCTATAATTCACCCCTCCACTTT	CAISDSGRADSYNSPLHF
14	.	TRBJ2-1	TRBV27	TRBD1	TGTGCCAGCAGTTTATGGGACAGGCGAGATGAGCAGTTCTTC	CASSLWDRRDEQFF
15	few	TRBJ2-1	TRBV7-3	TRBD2	TGTGCCAGCAGCTTAGCGGGAGGGATGAGCAATGAGCAGTTCTTC	CASSLAGGMSNEQFF
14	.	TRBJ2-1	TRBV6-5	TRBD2	TGTGCCAGCCGTAGCGGGAGAAAGATCAATGAGCAGTTCTTC	CASRSGRKINEQFF
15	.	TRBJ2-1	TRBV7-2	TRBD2	TGTGCCAGCAGCGCTAGCGGGAGGGCCTACAATGAGCAGTTCTTC	CASSASGRAYNEQFF
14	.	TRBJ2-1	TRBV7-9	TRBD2	TGTGCCAGCAGCGCTAGCGGGGGCTACAATGAGCAGTTCTTC	CASSASGGYNEQFF
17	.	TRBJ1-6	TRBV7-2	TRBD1	TGTGCCAGCAGCCAAGGACAGGTTAGGACCTATAATTCACCCCTCCACTTT	CASSQGQVRTYNSPLHF
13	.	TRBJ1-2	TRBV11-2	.	TGTGCCAGCAGCCCAAACTTCGGCCTTGGCTACACCTTC	CASSPNFGLGYTF
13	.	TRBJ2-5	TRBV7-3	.	TGTGCCAGCAGCCGACAGGAGGGGGAGACCCAGTACTTC	CASSRQEGETQYF
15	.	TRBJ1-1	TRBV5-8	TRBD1	TGTGCCAGCCTTAGGCGGGGACAGTTCGACGCTGAAGCTTTCTTT	CASLRRGQFDAEAFF
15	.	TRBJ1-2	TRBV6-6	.	TGTGCCAGCAGCCGCGTACTCACGTCAGGGGATGGCTACACCTTC	CASSRVLTSGDGYTF
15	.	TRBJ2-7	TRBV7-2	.	TGTGCCAGCAGCTTAACCCCCGGGCCCTCCTACGAGCAGTACTTC	CASSLTPGPSYEQYF
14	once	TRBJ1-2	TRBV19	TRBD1	TGTGCCAGTAGTAGCCGGGACAGGGTTTACGGCTACACCTTC	CASSSRDRVYGYTF
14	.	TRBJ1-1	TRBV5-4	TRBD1	TGTGCCAGCAGCTTTGGACAGGTTAACACTGAAGCTTTCTTT	CASSFGQVNTEAFF
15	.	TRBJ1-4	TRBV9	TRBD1	TGTGCCAGCAGCCCTCGGACAGGCCGTAGTGAAAAACTGTTTTTT	CASSPRTGRSEKLFF
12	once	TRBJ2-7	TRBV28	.	TGTGCCAGCAGTGTCGGGCAGGCAATGCAGTACTTC	CASSVGQAMQYF
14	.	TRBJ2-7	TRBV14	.	TGTGCCAGCAGCCAAGGGCCAGCGACCTACGAGCAGTACTTC	CASSQGPATYEQYF
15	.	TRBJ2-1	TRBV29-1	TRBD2	TGCAGCGGGGTAACCGGGACTAGCGGAGGGGGTGAGCAGTTCTTC	CSGVTGTSGGGEQFF